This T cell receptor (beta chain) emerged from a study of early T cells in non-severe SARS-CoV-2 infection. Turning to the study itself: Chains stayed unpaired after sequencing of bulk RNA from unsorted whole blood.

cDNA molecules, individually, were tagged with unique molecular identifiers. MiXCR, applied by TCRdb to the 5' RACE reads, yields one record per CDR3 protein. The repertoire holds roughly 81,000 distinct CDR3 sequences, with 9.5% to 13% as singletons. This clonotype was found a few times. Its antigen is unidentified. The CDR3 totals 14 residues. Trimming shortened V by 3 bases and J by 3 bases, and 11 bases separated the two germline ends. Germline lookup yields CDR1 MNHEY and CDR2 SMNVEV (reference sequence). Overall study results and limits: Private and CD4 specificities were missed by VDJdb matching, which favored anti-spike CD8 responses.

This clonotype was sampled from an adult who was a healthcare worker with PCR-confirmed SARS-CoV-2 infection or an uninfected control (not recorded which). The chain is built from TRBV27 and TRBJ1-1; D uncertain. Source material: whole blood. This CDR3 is CASSFQPEDTEAFF. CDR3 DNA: TGTGCCAGCAGTTTCCAGCCTGAGGACACTGAAGCTTTCTTT.